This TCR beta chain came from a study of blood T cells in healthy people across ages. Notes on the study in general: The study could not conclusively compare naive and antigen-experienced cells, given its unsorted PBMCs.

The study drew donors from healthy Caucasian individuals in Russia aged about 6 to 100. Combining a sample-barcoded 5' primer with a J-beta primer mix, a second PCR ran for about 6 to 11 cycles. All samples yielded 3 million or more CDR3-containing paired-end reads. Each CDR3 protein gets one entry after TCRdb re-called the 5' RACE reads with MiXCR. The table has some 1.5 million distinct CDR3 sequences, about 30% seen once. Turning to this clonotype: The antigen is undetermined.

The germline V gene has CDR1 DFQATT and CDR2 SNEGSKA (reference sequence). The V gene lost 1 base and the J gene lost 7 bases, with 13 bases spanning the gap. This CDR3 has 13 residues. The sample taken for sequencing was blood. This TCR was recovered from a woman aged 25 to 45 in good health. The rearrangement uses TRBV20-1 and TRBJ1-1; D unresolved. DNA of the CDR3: TGCAGTGCTAGAGTCCCGGCCTTGGATGAAGCTTTCTTT. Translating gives CSARVPALDEAFF.